The next 8 T cell receptor beta chains were all read from a single sample in a study of neurological immune-mediated disorders. TCRdb analysed the 5' RACE reads with MiXCR anew, one entry per CDR3 protein. In the table there are about 46,000 distinct CDR3 sequences, 2.5% to 3.5% of which are singletons. The sample taken for sequencing was PBMCs. These receptors all stem from a woman aged 45-60 years with multiple sclerosis.

This clonotype has ten or more counts. This chain connects TRBV7-2 to TRBJ2-5, with D maybe TRBD1 (5 bases). Trimming shortened V by 1 base and J by 1 base, and 19 bases separated the two germline ends. Germline CDR1 and CDR2: SGHTA and FQGNSA. This CDR3 contains 18 residues. The CDR3 nucleotides read TGTGCCAGCAGCTTAGAAAGGGGCCACACACCTCTCCAAGAGACCCAGTACTTC. It yields the protein CASSLERGHTPLQETQYF.

This clonotype has a count of ten or more. This rearrangement joins TRBV6-5 to TRBJ1-1; D remains unclear. This CDR3 spans 15 amino acids. The ends were cut back, 0 bases at V and 0 bases at J, with 8 bases in the middle. Looked up from germline, CDR1 is MNHEY and CDR2 is SVGAGI. In nucleotides, the CDR3 is TGTGCCAGCAGTTACTCTCACAGTATGAACACTGAAGCTTTCTTT. It translates to CASSYSHSMNTEAFF.

This clonotype was detected many times. V is TRBV5-1 and J is TRBJ2-3, with 8 bases aligning to TRBD2. J was trimmed by 3 bases and V by 0 bases; bases with no gene match: 21. CDR1 is SGHRS and CDR2 is YFSETQ in the germline V gene. The CDR3 runs to 21 residues. The DNA of the CDR3 is TGCGCCAGCAGCTTGGCCACAGGTGGGCGGGAGGAAAGGAGTTTGACAGATACGCAGTATTTT. This encodes CASSLATGGREERSLTDTQYF.

This clonotype appeared many times. J is TRBJ2-1 and V is TRBV5-5; D is uncertain. CDR3 length: 14 residues. Germline values: CDR1 SGHKS, CDR2 YYEKEE (reference sequence). Trimming left V 0 bases short and J 7 bases short, with 11 bases between. CDR3 bases: TGTGCCAGCAGCTTGGATGGCTGGGGAAATGAGCAGTTCTTC. This sequence encodes CASSLDGWGNEQFF.

This clonotype was detected ten times or more. V gene TRBV5-1 combines with J gene TRBJ1-1; no reliable D call. V dropped 1 base and J dropped 1 base, with 14 bases sitting between them. The V gene's germline CDR1 is SGHRS and CDR2 YFSETQ. The CDR3 loop spans 16 amino acids. As DNA, the CDR3 is TGCGCCAGCAGCTTGTCTCCTGGCCGGAGGAACACTGAAGCTTTCTTT. This encodes CASSLSPGRRNTEAFF. Based on the CDR3 plus reference TRBV5-1 and TRBJ1-1, the full variable domain is KAGVTQTPRYLIKTRGQQVTLSCSPISGHRSVSWYQQTPGQGLQFLFEYFSETQRNKGNFPGRFSGRQFSNSRSEMNVSTLELGDSALYLCASSLSPGRRNTEAFFGQGTRLTVV.

This clonotype was counted many times. V is TRBV20-1 and J is TRBJ2-1; 8 bases fit TRBD1. CDR1 is DFQATT and CDR2 is SNEGSKA in the germline V gene (reference sequence). There are 15 residues in the CDR3. Trimming cost V 4 bases and J 5 bases; bases outside gene matches: 10. The CDR3 here is CSAKPYRGTHNEQFF. The DNA of the CDR3 is TGCAGTGCTAAGCCCTACAGGGGGACCCACAATGAGCAGTTCTTC.

The chain joins TRBV20-1 to TRBJ1-2, with D possibly being TRBD1 (5 bases). Germline V gene data show CDR1 as DFQATT and CDR2 as SNEGSKA (reference sequence). V was shortened by 1 base and J by 2 bases, with 26 bases between the two germline ends. The CDR3 totals 19 residues. For the CDR3, the DNA is TGCAGTGCTAGAGTGGGGGGGATTGTCGCCCAGGGAAGAAACTATGGCTACACCTTC. It encodes CSARVGGIVAQGRNYGYTF.

This clonotype was counted at least ten times. The chain recombines TRBV2 with TRBJ2-5, with 7 bases aligning to TRBD2. CDR3 length: 13 amino acids. The V gene's germline CDR1 is SNHLY and CDR2 FYNNEI. Trimming cost V 7 bases and J 4 bases; bases outside gene matches: 6. In DNA, the CDR3 is TGTGCCAGCAACGCGGGAGTGGGAGAGACCCAGTACTTC. Its protein product is CASNAGVGETQYF.